The rows below give T cell receptor beta chains drawn from one sample of a study of immune heterogeneity within non-small cell lung tumors. TCRdb reprocessed the multiplex PCR reads with MiXCR, giving one entry per CDR3 protein. Seen here are several thousand distinct CDR3 sequences, 45% to 55% observed once, and the top ten hold roughly 9.8%. Sequenced input: lung tumor tissue. Every receptor here comes from a man between 70 and 80 years old with non-small cell lung cancer. Both conserved end residues are part of each CDR3. The order of the fields is J gene, clone size, V gene, CDR3 length, D gene, CDR3 protein, CDR3 DNA. D genes are given only for firm matches. Size tells how often a clone was seen (once, few, many) or the class of an expanded clone, and some rows leave it out.

>TRBJ2-7|large|TRBV14|15|TRBD1
CASSQIGQGTYEQYF
TGTGCCAGCAGCCAGATAGGACAGGGCACCTACGAGCAGTACTTC
>TRBJ2-1|-|TRBV6-1|11|-
CATKSGYEQFF
TGTGCCACCAAAAGCGGGTATGAGCAGTTCTTC
>TRBJ2-1|-|TRBV9|17|-
CASSVAGGSGLYNEQFF
TGTGCCAGCAGCGTAGCTGGTGGATCGGGCCTTTACAATGAGCAGTTCTTC
>TRBJ2-7|-|TRBV18|15|TRBD1
CASSPRQGLSYEQYF
TGTGCCAGCTCACCTCGACAGGGGCTATCCTACGAGCAGTACTTC
>TRBJ2-7|-|TRBV29-1|14|TRBD2
CSAHSGLNAYEQYF
TGCAGCGCGCACTCGGGACTAAACGCCTACGAGCAGTACTTC
>TRBJ1-1|-|TRBV2|12|-
CAKGQWETEAFF
TGTGCCAAAGGACAGTGGGAAACTGAAGCTTTCTTT
>TRBJ1-1|-|TRBV6-1|13|-
CASSEPEDTEAFF
TGTGCCAGCAGTGAACCAGAGGACACTGAAGCTTTCTTT
>TRBJ1-5|-|TRBV19|14|-
CASSIGPEDQPQHF
TGTGCCAGTAGTATAGGGCCTGAAGATCAGCCCCAGCATTTT
>TRBJ1-2|-|TRBV20-1|16|-
CSAPNIWSTAEYGYTF
TGCAGTGCCCCTAACATATGGAGTACAGCGGAATATGGCTACACCTTC
>TRBJ2-7|few|TRBV5-6|15|-
CASSFGGHSSYEQYF
TGTGCCAGCAGCTTTGGGGGGCATAGCTCCTACGAGCAGTACTTC
>TRBJ2-1|-|TRBV20-1|15|-
CSARNPGRFDNEQFF
TGCAGTGCTAGAAACCCTGGAAGGTTCGATAATGAGCAGTTCTTC
>TRBJ2-2|-|TRBV9|15|-
CASSVDSFFGGELFF
TGTGCCAGCAGCGTAGACAGTTTCTTCGGGGGGGAGCTGTTTTTT
>TRBJ2-7|-|TRBV6-1|14|-
CASRTPGHSYEQYF
TGTGCCAGCAGAACTCCGGGCCATTCCTACGAGCAGTACTTC
>TRBJ1-5|-|TRBV3-1|12|-
CASSQPGQPQHF
TGTGCCAGCAGCCAACCTGGTCAGCCCCAGCATTTT
>TRBJ1-2|-|TRBV5-5|14|TRBD1
CASSPDTGGYGYTF
TGTGCCAGCAGCCCGGATACAGGGGGCTATGGCTACACCTTC
>TRBJ2-1|-|TRBV5-1|17|TRBD2
CASSLLGTSGSYNEQFF
TGCGCCAGCAGCTTGCTCGGGACTAGCGGGAGTTACAATGAGCAGTTCTTC
>TRBJ2-7|-|TRBV20-1|14|TRBD2
CSAHSGTSAYEQYF
TGCAGTGCTCACTCCGGGACTAGCGCTTACGAGCAGTACTTC
>TRBJ2-7|-|TRBV15|17|TRBD1
CATSRDLGQGVSYEQYF
TGTGCCACCAGCAGAGATCTCGGACAGGGGGTTTCCTACGAGCAGTACTTC
>TRBJ2-1|few|TRBV11-2|17|TRBD2
CASSLRLGLAPHNEQFF
TGTGCCAGCAGCCTGCGGTTAGGACTAGCGCCCCACAATGAGCAGTTCTTC
>TRBJ1-2|-|TRBV12-3/TRBV12-4|14|-
CASSPTGDYYGYTF
TGTGCCAGCAGCCCGACGGGGGACTACTATGGCTACACCTTC
>TRBJ2-3|once|TRBV19|15|TRBD2
CASTVSGNPTDTQYF
TGTGCCAGTACGGTTAGCGGGAACCCCACAGATACGCAGTATTTT
>TRBJ1-5|few|TRBV6-1|14|-
CASSDGWGAQPQHF
TGTGCCAGCAGTGACGGATGGGGGGCCCAGCCCCAGCATTTT
>TRBJ2-4|-|TRBV20-1|15|-
CSARDLRETKNIQYF
TGCAGTGCTAGAGATTTGAGGGAGACCAAAAACATTCAGTACTTC
>TRBJ2-2|few|TRBV29-1|15|-
CSARPAGRRAGELFF
TGCAGCGCTCGTCCGGCAGGAAGGAGGGCCGGGGAGCTGTTTTTT
>TRBJ1-1|-|TRBV6-1|14|TRBD1
CASTSDRGGTEAFF
TGTGCCAGCACCTCGGACAGGGGGGGGACTGAAGCTTTCTTT
>TRBJ2-2|-|TRBV27|12|-
CASSFGFGELFF
TGTGCCAGCAGTTTCGGTTTCGGGGAGCTGTTTTTT
>TRBJ2-7|-|TRBV6-1|14|TRBD2
CASSVLREGYEQYF
TGTGCCAGCAGTGTTTTGCGGGAGGGCTACGAGCAGTACTTC
>TRBJ2-7|-|TRBV27|14|-
CASTFSRGSYEQYF
TGTGCCAGCACCTTTTCGAGGGGCTCCTACGAGCAGTACTTC
>TRBJ1-2|-|TRBV12-3/TRBV12-4|12|-
CASSLGTYGYTF
TGTGCCAGCAGTCTAGGGACTTATGGCTACACCTTC
>TRBJ2-1|-|TRBV4-1|11|-
CASSQGNEQFF
TGCGCCAGCAGCCAAGGCAATGAGCAGTTCTTC
>TRBJ2-7|-|TRBV5-6|11|-
CASSLAGEQYF
TGTGCCAGCAGCTTGGCGGGCGAGCAGTACTTC
>TRBJ2-5|few|TRBV2|16|-
CASRDPGPGSQETQYF
TGTGCCAGTCGCGATCCGGGGCCGGGGAGCCAAGAGACCCAGTACTTC
>TRBJ2-1|few|TRBV7-8|13|-
CASSPLGENEQFF
TGTGCCAGCAGCCCCTTAGGGGAGAATGAGCAGTTCTTC
>TRBJ1-2|-|TRBV27|13|-
CASRTGVTGSYTF
TGTGCCAGCAGAACCGGGGTTACCGGTAGCTACACCTTC
>TRBJ2-3|few|TRBV2|14|-
CAARPRGSTDTQYF
TGTGCCGCGCGACCGCGGGGATCGACAGATACGCAGTATTTT
>TRBJ2-3|large|TRBV11-3|15|-
CASSLTNRVLDTQYF
TGTGCCAGCAGCTTAACTAACAGGGTTTTGGATACGCAGTATTTT
>TRBJ2-1|-|TRBV20-1|18|TRBD2
CSARGTGSGRLSYNEQFF
TGCAGTGCTAGAGGTACAGGTAGCGGGAGGTTATCCTACAATGAGCAGTTCTTC
>TRBJ1-1|few|TRBV28|14|-
CASSATGGGPEAFF
TGTGCCAGCAGTGCCACCGGGGGGGGCCCTGAAGCTTTCTTT
>TRBJ2-3|-|TRBV11-3|17|-
CASSTSGGGRHTDTQYF
TGTGCCAGCAGCACCTCAGGGGGCGGGAGGCATACAGATACGCAGTATTTT
>TRBJ1-6|-|TRBV20-1|17|TRBD1
CSARDPGQGGNNSPLHF
TGCAGTGCTAGAGATCCCGGACAGGGCGGGAATAATTCACCCCTCCACTTT
>TRBJ2-1|-|TRBV12-3/TRBV12-4|16|TRBD2
CASRAPGLRLIDEQFF
TGTGCCAGCAGAGCTCCGGGACTACGCTTGATTGATGAGCAGTTCTTC
>TRBJ2-1|few|TRBV27|14|TRBD2
CASSFGTSINEQFF
TGTGCCAGCAGTTTCGGGACTAGCATAAATGAGCAGTTCTTC
>TRBJ2-2|-|TRBV30|12|-
CAWRGETGELFF
TGTGCCTGGAGAGGAGAGACCGGGGAGCTGTTTTTT